This T cell receptor (beta chain) was sequenced during a study of graft-versus-host responses after intestinal transplantation. The table lists this clone with a count of one. As yet, its antigen is unknown. Study observations and caveats: Recipient marrow held GvH clones, some first seen in ileum or blood.

Produced via immunoSEQ multiplex PCR; TCRdb's table is partial and in-frame only. The sample gives some 62,000 clones, approximately 91% of which show up once; roughly 1.5% is in the top ten. Trimming shortened V by 6 bases and J by 2 bases, and 16 bases separated the two germline ends. The CDR3 has 16 amino acids. The germline CDR1 and CDR2 sequences are MNHNY and SVGAGI (reference sequence). The chain carries TRBV6-6 and TRBJ2-2, with a possible D match to TRBD2 (5 bases). The receptor was derived from a human donor who was the organ donor for an intestinal transplant. Sequenced here: unstimulated CD8+ T cells sorted from spleen or lymph node cells, sampled before transplant. CDR3 nucleotides: TGTGCCAGCAGAAAAAGGAGGATAGGAAACACCGGGGAGCTGTTTTTT. This gives the protein CASRKRRIGNTGELFF.